Listed below are T cell receptor beta chains from one sample, sequenced in a study of blood T cell repertoires in COVID-19. Only in-frame clones appear in the TCRdb table, and some are missing; sequencing was by immunoSEQ multiplex PCR. The table includes about 220,000 clones, roughly nine tenths detected once. Sequenced input: peripheral blood. Every receptor here comes from a man aged 40-50 years with acute or convalescent COVID-19. Both conserved end residues are part of each CDR3. D genes are given only for firm matches. Clone size is stated in some rows and not others, as once, few, many or a class when expanded.

cdr3_aa cdr3_nt j_call clone_size d_call v_call
CASSFGQAVYEQYF TGTGCCAGCAGTTTCGGACAGGCGGTCTACGAGCAGTACTTC TRBJ2-7 . TRBD1 TRBV27
CASSLASQGAGYEQYF TGTGCCAGCAGCTTAGCCTCGCAGGGGGCCGGCTACGAGCAGTACTTC TRBJ2-7 . TRBD1 TRBV7-2
CASSLLTANYGYTF TGTGCCAGCAGCTTACTGACAGCTAACTATGGCTACACCTTC TRBJ1-2 . . TRBV7-8
CASSPTTPGDQETQYF TGTGCCAGCTCACCAACAACCCCGGGAGACCAAGAGACCCAGTACTTC TRBJ2-5 . . TRBV18
CASSRQVFGELFF TGTGCCAGCAGCCGACAGGTTTTCGGGGAGCTGTTTTTT TRBJ2-2 . . TRBV12-3/TRBV12-4
CASRLAPGQGAGYTF TGTGCCAGCAGATTGGCCCCGGGACAGGGGGCGGGCTACACCTTC TRBJ1-2 . TRBD1 TRBV11-2
CASLGGGASGNTIYF TGTGCCAGCTTAGGGGGGGGCGCCTCTGGAAACACCATATATTTT TRBJ1-3 . . TRBV28
CASSQDLGGIKNIQYF TGTGCCAGCAGCCAAGATCTTGGAGGGATAAAAAACATTCAGTACTTC TRBJ2-4 . . TRBV4-2
CASSVGSYSNQPQHF TGTGCCAGCAGCGTAGGGAGTTATAGCAATCAGCCCCAGCATTTT TRBJ1-5 . . TRBV9
CASSMRGVYEQYF TGTGCCAGTAGTATGCGGGGGGTCTACGAGCAGTACTTC TRBJ2-7 . TRBD2 TRBV19
CASSVGVTETQYF TGCGCCAGCAGCGTCGGGGTCACAGAGACCCAGTACTTC TRBJ2-5 . . TRBV5-1
CASSLTAGGLTYEQYF TGCGCCAGCAGCTTGACCGCGGGGGGGCTGACCTACGAGCAGTACTTC TRBJ2-7 . TRBD2 TRBV5-1
CASSRGYQETQYF TGTGCCAGTAGTCGCGGGTACCAAGAGACCCAGTACTTC TRBJ2-5 . . TRBV19
CATSRGDSYYEQYF TGTGCCACCAGCAGAGGAGACAGCTACTACGAGCAGTACTTC TRBJ2-7 . . TRBV15
CASSQGLGNTDTQYF TGTGCCAGCAGCCAAGGACTAGGGAACACAGATACGCAGTATTTT TRBJ2-3 once . TRBV4-2
CASSPGGGGHGYTF TGTGCCAGCAGCCCAGGTGGGGGAGGACATGGCTACACCTTC TRBJ1-2 . . TRBV7-9
CASSFLGLAGERDEQFF TGTGCCAGTTCTTTCCTTGGACTAGCGGGGGAAAGGGATGAGCAGTTCTTC TRBJ2-1 . TRBD2 TRBV19